A selection of T cell receptor beta chains follows, all from one sample in a study of blood T cell repertoires in COVID-19. Libraries were prepared by immunoSEQ multiplex PCR; TCRdb keeps only in-frame clonotypes and omits some of them. The sample has fewer than 250,000 clones, roughly 86% seen once. Sequencing used peripheral blood. The source of these receptors is a man aged 50-60 years with acute or convalescent COVID-19. Both conserved end residues are part of each CDR3. D genes are given only for firm matches. The size field is filled for only some rows; it gives once, few, many or a size class.

abundance	v_gene	j_gene	d_gene	CDR3nt	CDR3aa
NA	TRBV14	TRBJ2-7	NA	TGTGCCAGCAGCCAAGGGCCTGCAGGATACCTCCGAGAGCAGTACTTC	CASSQGPAGYLREQYF
NA	TRBV24-1	TRBJ1-2	TRBD1	TGTGCCACCAGTGAAACCGGGACAGGGATGGGCTACACCTTC	CATSETGTGMGYTF
NA	TRBV24-1	TRBJ1-5	NA	TGTGCCACCAGTGATGCATCAGTTAATCGGCCCCAGCATTTT	CATSDASVNRPQHF
NA	TRBV5-1	TRBJ1-4	NA	TGCGCCAGCAGCTTGGCAGTGACAGGCTTGGGAAAACTGTTTTTT	CASSLAVTGLGKLFF
NA	TRBV2	TRBJ1-2	TRBD1	TGTGCCAGCAGTCCGACAGGGGGCGACTATGGCTACACCTTC	CASSPTGGDYGYTF
NA	TRBV5-1	TRBJ1-1	NA	TGCGCCAGCAGCTTGGCCATCGGGGGAACTGAAGCTTTCTTT	CASSLAIGGTEAFF
NA	TRBV10-3	TRBJ2-7	TRBD2	TGTGCCATCACGCGGGGGGGCTCCTACGAGCAGTACTTC	CAITRGGSYEQYF
NA	TRBV30	TRBJ1-4	NA	TGTGCCTGGAGTGTAAGAGGGTCGGGGGAAAAACTGTTTTTT	CAWSVRGSGEKLFF
once	TRBV25-1	TRBJ1-1	TRBD1	TGTGCCAGCAGTGAATTGGGACAGGGGGCAGCTTTCTTT	CASSELGQGAAFF
NA	TRBV19	TRBJ1-5	TRBD1	TGTGCCAGTAACGCACAGGGGGCGCGTCAGCCCCAGCATTTT	CASNAQGARQPQHF
few	TRBV4-2	TRBJ1-4	NA	TGTGCCAGCAGCCAAGATAAAGGAGGGCCCAATGAAAAACTGTTTTTT	CASSQDKGGPNEKLFF
NA	TRBV19	TRBJ1-2	TRBD1	TGTGCCACCCCAACCGGGACAGGAGTGGAAGGCTACACCTTC	CATPTGTGVEGYTF
NA	TRBV12-2	TRBJ1-2	NA	TGTGCAAGTCGCCCAAAGCGGCAGGACAGGGGCCACTATGGCTACACCTTC	CASRPKRQDRGHYGYTF
NA	TRBV29-1	TRBJ1-2	NA	TGCAGCGCCCTACCTACGGGGGGAGGAGGAGGCTACACCTTC	CSALPTGGGGGYTF
NA	TRBV28	TRBJ2-3	NA	TGTGCCAGCCCCCCGGCAGGTTCCCGCACAGATACGCAGTATTTT	CASPPAGSRTDTQYF
NA	TRBV21-1	TRBJ2-7	NA	TGTGCCAGCAGCAAATTATCCAGGGGGACCTACGAGCAGTACTTC	CASSKLSRGTYEQYF
few	TRBV20-1	TRBJ2-1	TRBD2	TGCAGTGCTAGTATTCAAGCGGGAGGCCCTTCCTACAATGAGCAGTTCTTC	CSASIQAGGPSYNEQFF
NA	TRBV18	TRBJ1-1	NA	TGTGCCAGCTCACCACGGACAGTGAACACTGAAGCTTTCTTT	CASSPRTVNTEAFF
NA	TRBV10-3	TRBJ2-3	TRBD2	TGTGCCATCAGTGAGCTCTTTACCGGGACTAGCGGGGGTCAGGCGCAGTATTTT	CAISELFTGTSGGQAQYF
NA	TRBV11-3	TRBJ2-1	TRBD2	TGTGCCAGCAGCTTAGCCGGGACTAGCGGGAGTCGGATGAATGAGCAGTTCTTC	CASSLAGTSGSRMNEQFF
few	TRBV10-2	TRBJ1-2	NA	TGCGCCAGCAGAGACAATTTCACCCCCTACTATGGCTACACCTTC	CASRDNFTPYYGYTF
NA	TRBV5-1	TRBJ1-3	NA	TGCGCCAGCAGCTTGGCCGCAGGGGACGGAAACACCATATATTTT	CASSLAAGDGNTIYF
few	TRBV5-5	TRBJ1-1	NA	TGTGCCAGCAGGAGACAAGGTGAAGCTTTCTTT	CASRRQGEAFF
NA	TRBV12-2	TRBJ1-2	NA	TGTGCAAGGGACAGGGGGCAGGTCTGTGGCTACACCTTC	CARDRGQVCGYTF
NA	TRBV28	TRBJ1-1	TRBD1	TGTGCCAGCAGTGCCCTCCCCACAGGGGGCACTGAAGCTTTCTTT	CASSALPTGGTEAFF
NA	TRBV2	TRBJ1-6	NA	TGTGCCAGCAGGGAGAGCCTTGATTCACCCCTCCACTTT	CASRESLDSPLHF
NA	TRBV24-1	TRBJ2-3	TRBD2	TGTGCCACCAGTGCGACTAGCGGGAGTTCAGATACGCAGTATTTT	CATSATSGSSDTQYF
NA	TRBV15	TRBJ1-4	NA	TGTGCCACCAGCAGAGTACAGGGACCGGGGGAAAAACTGTTTTTT	CATSRVQGPGEKLFF
once	TRBV5-1	TRBJ1-2	NA	TGCGCCAGCAGCATAGCTACAGGGTTGGGAAGTGGCTACACCTTC	CASSIATGLGSGYTF
NA	TRBV19	TRBJ2-2	TRBD2	TGTGCCAGTAGTACTAGCGGGCGTCTCACCGGGGAGCTGTTTTTT	CASSTSGRLTGELFF
few	TRBV29-1	TRBJ2-2	TRBD1	TGCAGCGTTGGACAGGGCCACGGGGAGCTGTTTTTT	CSVGQGHGELFF
NA	TRBV14	TRBJ2-7	NA	TGTGCCAGCAGCCAGCAGACAGCCTCTCCGTTCGAGCAGTACTTC	CASSQQTASPFEQYF
NA	TRBV5-6	TRBJ2-1	NA	TGTGCCAGCACCCGAGCGGACTCCTACGTCAATGAGCAGTTCTTC	CASTRADSYVNEQFF
NA	TRBV11-2	TRBJ2-1	NA	TGTGCCAGCAGCTTAGCCGGCAATGAGCAGTTCTTC	CASSLAGNEQFF
NA	TRBV19	TRBJ1-5	TRBD1	TGTGCCAGTAGTATGGGACAGAATTCCAATCAGCCCCAGCATTTT	CASSMGQNSNQPQHF
NA	TRBV6-1	TRBJ1-3	NA	TGTGCCAGCAGTGAACAGGGAAAAGGAAACACCATATATTTT	CASSEQGKGNTIYF
once	TRBV14	TRBJ1-2	NA	TGTGCCAGCAGCAAATTCCAGGGTGGCTACACCTTC	CASSKFQGGYTF
NA	TRBV9	TRBJ2-7	TRBD1	TGTGCCAGCAGCGTAGATGGTGTGACAGGGGAAAAGCAGTACTTC	CASSVDGVTGEKQYF
NA	TRBV5-1	TRBJ1-4	TRBD1	TGCGCCAGCAGTCCCGACAGGGTAGAATGGGAAGGTGAAAAACTGTTTTTT	CASSPDRVEWEGEKLFF
NA	TRBV4-1	TRBJ1-2	NA	TGCGCCAGCAGCCAAGATAGGGACGCGGGACGGGTCTATGGCTACACCTTC	CASSQDRDAGRVYGYTF